Listed below are T cell receptor beta chains from one sample, sequenced in a study of type 1 regulatory T cells. For these TCRs, the target antigens are not known. One entry per CDR3 protein results from TCRdb running MiXCR on the reads. Here the sample spans about 62,000 distinct CDR3 sequences, less than 70% being singletons. What was sequenced was cultured non-Tr1 T cells, either the whole culture or a sorted T cell fraction (not recorded which). These TCRs come from a human donor in good health. CDR3s leave out the opening cysteine and the closing phenylalanine or tryptophan. Fields, in order: clone size, V gene, CDR3 protein. Some rows have no size entry. The others give once, few or many, or a class for an expanded clone.

. TRBV5-1 ASSNIAAPQETQY
. TRBV11-2 ASSLVGQNEQY
. TRBV12-3/TRBV12-4 ASSLSSNTEAF
. TRBV3-1 ASSQGQVFYEQY
few TRBV18 ASSPLLSGTGELF
few TRBV3-1 ASSQVSSGSFTDTQY
many TRBV4-3 ASPDRRNPYEQY
few TRBV10-2 ASSGGRTDTQY
. TRBV29-1 SVGPGGLNTQY
. TRBV5-1 ASLPGTSGNEQF
once TRBV18 ASSARRSGIGGEQY
few TRBV27 ASQAGQGPYEQY
. TRBV25-1 ASSLGTDTGELF
. TRBV7-2 ASRTSGTGLEKLF
. TRBV27 ASSFDGRAGTDTQY
. TRBV10-3 AISEASGRGSGEQF
. TRBV6-2/TRBV6-3 ASSRNRVTISPLH
. TRBV20-1 SAVGLKAYEQY
. TRBV7-9 AGLAFPSSYNEQF
. TRBV5-1 ASSLGAGETDTQY
. TRBV24-1 ATSDSGNSGSIVDEQF